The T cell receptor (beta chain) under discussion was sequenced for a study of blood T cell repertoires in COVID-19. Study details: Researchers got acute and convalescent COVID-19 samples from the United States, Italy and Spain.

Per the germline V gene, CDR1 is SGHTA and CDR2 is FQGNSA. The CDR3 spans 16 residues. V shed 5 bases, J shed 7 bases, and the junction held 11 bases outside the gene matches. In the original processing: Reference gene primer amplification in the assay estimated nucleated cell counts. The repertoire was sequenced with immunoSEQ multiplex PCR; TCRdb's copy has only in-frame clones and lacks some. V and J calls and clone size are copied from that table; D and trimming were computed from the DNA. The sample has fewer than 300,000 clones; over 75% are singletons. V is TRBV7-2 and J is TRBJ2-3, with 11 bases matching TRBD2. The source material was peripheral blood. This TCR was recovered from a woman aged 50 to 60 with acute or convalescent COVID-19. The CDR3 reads CASSAGTSGRGYTQYF. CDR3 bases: TGTGCCAGCAGCGCGGGGACTAGCGGAAGAGGGTATACGCAGTATTTT. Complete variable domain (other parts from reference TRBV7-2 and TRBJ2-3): GAGVSQSPSNKVTEKGKDVELRCDPISGHTALYWYRQSLGQGLEFLIYFQGNSAPDKSGLPSDRFSAERTGGSVSTLTIQRTQQEDSAVYLCASSAGTSGRGYTQYFGPGTRLTVL.